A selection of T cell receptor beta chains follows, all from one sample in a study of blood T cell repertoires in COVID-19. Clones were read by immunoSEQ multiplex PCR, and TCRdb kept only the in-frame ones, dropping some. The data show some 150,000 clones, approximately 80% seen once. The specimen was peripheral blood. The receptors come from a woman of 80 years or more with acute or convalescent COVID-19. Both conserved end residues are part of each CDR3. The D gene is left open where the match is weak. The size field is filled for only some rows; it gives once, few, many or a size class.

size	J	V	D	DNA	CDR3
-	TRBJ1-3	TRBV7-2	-	TGTGCCAGCAGTCAGGGATTTGGAAACACCATATATTTT	CASSQGFGNTIYF
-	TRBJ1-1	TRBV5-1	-	TGCGCCAGCACCATTGACAGAGGGAACACTGAAGCTTTCTTT	CASTIDRGNTEAFF
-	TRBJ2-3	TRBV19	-	TGTGCCAGTAGTATTGGACAGGATACGCAGTATTTT	CASSIGQDTQYF
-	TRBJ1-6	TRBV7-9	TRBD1	TGTGCCAGCAGCTTGGACAGGAGCTCCTATAATTCACCCCTCCACTTT	CASSLDRSSYNSPLHF
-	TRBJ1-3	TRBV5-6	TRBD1	TGTGCCAGCAGCCTAACTACAGGGGCCTCTGGAAACACCATATATTTT	CASSLTTGASGNTIYF
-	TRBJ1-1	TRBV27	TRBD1	TGTGCCAGCAGTTCCCCGGACAGGGGACTTCTGAACACTGAAGCTTTCTTT	CASSSPDRGLLNTEAFF
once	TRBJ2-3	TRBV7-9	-	TGTGCCAGCAGCTCCCAAGATACGCAGTATTTT	CASSSQDTQYF
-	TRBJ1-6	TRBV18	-	TGTGCCAGCTCACCGTCGACTTCCTATAATTCACCCCTCCACTTT	CASSPSTSYNSPLHF
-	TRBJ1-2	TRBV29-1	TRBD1	TGCAGCGTCGTACCCAACCAGGGGGCGATCGGCTATGGCTACACCTTC	CSVVPNQGAIGYGYTF
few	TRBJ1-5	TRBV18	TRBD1	TGTGCCAGCTCACAGGGGGCGGGGAATCAGCCCCAGCATTTT	CASSQGAGNQPQHF
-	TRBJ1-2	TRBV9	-	TGTGCCAGCAGCGTAGGGCAGGGAACGTACGGCTACACCTTC	CASSVGQGTYGYTF
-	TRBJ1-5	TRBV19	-	TGTGCCAGTAGTCCGCCGGGTGGGAATCAGCCCCAGCATTTT	CASSPPGGNQPQHF
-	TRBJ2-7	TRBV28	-	TGTGCCAGCAGTTTAATTAGGAGGGGCCACGAGCAGTACTTC	CASSLIRRGHEQYF
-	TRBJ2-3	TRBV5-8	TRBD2	TGTGCCAGCAGTTTGGGACTAAGCACAGATACGCAGTATTTT	CASSLGLSTDTQYF
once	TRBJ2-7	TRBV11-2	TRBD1	TGTGCCAGTAGACAGGGTCTTAGCTCCTACGAGCAGTACTTC	CASRQGLSSYEQYF
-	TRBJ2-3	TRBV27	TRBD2	TGTGCCAGCAGCCTCACTAGCGGGAGCACAGATACGCAGTATTTT	CASSLTSGSTDTQYF
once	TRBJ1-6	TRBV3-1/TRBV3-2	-	TGTGCCAGCAGCCACGGGAATTCACCCCTCCACTTT	CASSHGNSPLHF
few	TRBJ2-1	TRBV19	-	TGTGCCAGTAGTATAGATGCCGGCAATGAGCAGTTCTTC	CASSIDAGNEQFF
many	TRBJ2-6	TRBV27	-	TGTGCCAGCAGTACAAGGACAGTCTCTGGGGCCAACGTCCTGACTTTC	CASSTRTVSGANVLTF
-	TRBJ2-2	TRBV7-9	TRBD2	TGTGCCAGCAGCTCGGGGACTAGCGGGATTAGGGAGCTGTTTTTT	CASSSGTSGIRELFF
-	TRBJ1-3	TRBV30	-	TGTGCCTGGAGTGTTAGAGGGCTTATTGGAAACACCATATATTTT	CAWSVRGLIGNTIYF
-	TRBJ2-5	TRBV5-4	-	TGTGCCAGCAGCTTGGATCGGGGATTAGGAGAGACCCAGTACTTC	CASSLDRGLGETQYF
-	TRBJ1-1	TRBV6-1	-	TGTGCCAGCAGTGATCTGGGGGCTGAGAACACTGAAGCTTTCTTT	CASSDLGAENTEAFF
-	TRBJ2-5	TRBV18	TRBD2	TGTGCCAGCTCACCACGGGGGGGCCAAGAGACCCAGTACTTC	CASSPRGGQETQYF
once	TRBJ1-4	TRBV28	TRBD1	TGTGCCAGCGTACCGGGACAGACTAATGAAAAACTGTTTTTT	CASVPGQTNEKLFF
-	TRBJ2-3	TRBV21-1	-	TGTGCCAGCAGCAATCGACAGGGCCCAGATACGCAGTATTTT	CASSNRQGPDTQYF
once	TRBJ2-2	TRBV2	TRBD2	TGTGCCAGCAGTGAAGAGAATGCGGGAGGTACCGGGGAGCTGTTTTTT	CASSEENAGGTGELFF
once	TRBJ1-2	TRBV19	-	TGTGCCAGTAGTATCAACTTGGCAGGGGACTATGGCTACACCTTC	CASSINLAGDYGYTF
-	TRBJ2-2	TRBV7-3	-	TGTGCCAGCAGCTTACAGGGGATCGGGGACGGGGAGCTGTTTTTT	CASSLQGIGDGELFF
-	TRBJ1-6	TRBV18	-	TGTGCCAGCTCACCAGTAGGGGCAGTAAATAATTCACCCCTCCACTTT	CASSPVGAVNNSPLHF
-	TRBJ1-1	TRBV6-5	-	TGTGCCAGCAGTTACCTCTCGTCGGGAACTGAAGCTTTCTTT	CASSYLSSGTEAFF
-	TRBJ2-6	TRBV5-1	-	TGCGCCAGCAGCCCACTGGGGGCCAACGTCCTGACTTTC	CASSPLGANVLTF
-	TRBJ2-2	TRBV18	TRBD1	TGTGCCAGCTCACCAACACAGGGGACGAACACCGGGGAGCTGTTTTTT	CASSPTQGTNTGELFF
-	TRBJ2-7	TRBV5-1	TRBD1	TGCGCCAGCAGCGGAGGACAGGGCTACGAGCAGTACTTC	CASSGGQGYEQYF
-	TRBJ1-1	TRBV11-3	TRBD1	TGTGCCAGCAGCTTCGTCGGGACAGAAGACACTGAAGCTTTCTTT	CASSFVGTEDTEAFF
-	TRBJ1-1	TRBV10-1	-	TGCGCCACCTCCAGGTCAGGGGAAGCTTTCTTT	CATSRSGEAFF
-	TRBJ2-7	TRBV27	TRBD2	TGTGCCAGCAGCCCTGGACTAGGGCTCTCCTACGAGCAGTACTTC	CASSPGLGLSYEQYF
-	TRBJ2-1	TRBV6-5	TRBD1	TGTGCCACCCGGGACAGCTCCTACAATGAGCAGTTCTTC	CATRDSSYNEQFF
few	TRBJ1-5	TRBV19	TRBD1	TGTGCCAGTAGTTACCGGGACAGGGACTATCAGCCCCAGCATTTT	CASSYRDRDYQPQHF
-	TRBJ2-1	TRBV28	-	TGTGCCAGCAGAAGGGGGAGAAACAATGAGCAGTTCTTC	CASRRGRNNEQFF
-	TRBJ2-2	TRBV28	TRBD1	TGTGCCAGCAGTGGACAGGGGTACACCGGGGAGCTGTTTTTT	CASSGQGYTGELFF
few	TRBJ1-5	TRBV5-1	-	TGCGCCAGCAGCTTAAGAGGAGATAGCAATCAGCCCCAGCATTTT	CASSLRGDSNQPQHF
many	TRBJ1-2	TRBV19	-	TGTGCCAGTAGTTCCATCGCCCGGGGGGCTCAATATGGCTACACCTTC	CASSSIARGAQYGYTF
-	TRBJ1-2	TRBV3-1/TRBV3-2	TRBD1	TGTGCCAGCAGCCAAGGGACAGGGGTGTTAGGCTACACCTTC	CASSQGTGVLGYTF